Listed here are 2 T cell receptor beta chains from one sample, sequenced in a study of cytomegalovirus exposure and HLA in healthy donors. PCR amplification relied on 60 Vbeta primers (plus 13 Jbeta primers). Here immunoSEQ multiplex PCR was the method, and the copy in TCRdb shows in-frame clones only, minus some. The table has about 120,000 clones, roughly a tenth seen once. Sequencing was carried out using PBMCs. These receptors were collected from a woman aged 18-30 years in good health and CMV-seropositive.

This clone has more than one count but fewer than ten. The V call is TRBV6-1, the J call TRBJ2-7; 7 bases are shared with TRBD1. V was pared by 7 bases and J by 2 bases, with 11 bases of the junction left unmatched. The germline V gene encodes CDR1 MNHNS and CDR2 SASEGT. The CDR3 is made up of 15 amino acids. The CDR3 nucleotides read TGTGCCAGCACCGCCGGGACAGCCGAGACCTACGAGCAGTACTTC. Translating it yields CASTAGTAETYEQYF.

J is TRBJ2-2 and V is TRBV2, with D perhaps matching TRBD2 (6 bases). Germline CDR1 reads SNHLY; CDR2 reads FYNNEI. The CDR3 length is 12 residues. Trimming cost V 6 bases and J 6 bases, with 8 bases left between them. CDR3 nucleotides: TGTGCCAGCAGGGAGGGATCCGGGGAGCTGTTTTTT. Translation gives CASREGSGELFF.